The clone carrying this T cell receptor (beta chain) was recorded at least ten times. Its antigen remains unknown. This record comes from a study of Graves' ophthalmopathy and Graves' hyperthyroidism. Findings of the study overall: Among thyroid clonotypes expanded above 0.001 frequency, most also appeared in blood.

Amplification targeted the TCR beta CDR3 regions, with RNA transcripts as the source material. Investigators did first-round RT-PCR with HTBI primers, then second-round multiplex PCR. One entry per CDR3 protein results from TCRdb running MiXCR on the multiplex PCR reads. Among 57,000 or so distinct CDR3 sequences listed, under 55% were seen once. The CDR3 is made up of 17 amino acids. Germline V CDR1 and CDR2: SGHTA, FQGTGA. Unmatched junction bases numbered 9, after V lost 5 bases and J lost 5 bases. The sequence was obtained from an adult woman with Graves' ophthalmopathy. The chain is built from TRBV7-3 and TRBJ2-5; 15 nucleotides line up with TRBD2. The source material was peripheral blood. The CDR3 is CASSPGLAGGGRETQYF. In DNA form, the CDR3 reads TGTGCCAGCAGCCCCGGACTAGCGGGGGGGGGACGGGAGACCCAGTACTTC.